The 31 T cell receptor beta chains below were found in one sample sequenced in a study of blood T cell repertoires in COVID-19. Libraries were prepared by immunoSEQ multiplex PCR; TCRdb keeps only in-frame clonotypes and omits some of them. The repertoire holds about 150,000 clones, with 80% to 90% as singletons. Input material: peripheral blood. The receptors derive from a woman aged 40 to 49 with acute or convalescent COVID-19.

The rearrangement joins TRBV5-6 to TRBJ1-1; D gene ambiguous. V was trimmed by 1 base and J by 0 bases, leaving 16 bases between them. CDR1 is SGHDT, CDR2 YYEEEE, per germline. The length of the CDR3 is 17 residues. CDR3 DNA sequence: TGTGCCAGCAGCTTGATCGGGGATTTTTATATGAACACTGAAGCTTTCTTT. Encoded protein: CASSLIGDFYMNTEAFF.

The chain combines TRBV7-8 with TRBJ1-3; no firm D call. The V gene lost 1 base and the J gene lost 4 bases, with 8 bases spanning the gap. The CDR3 length is 14 residues. Germline CDR1 SGHVS, CDR2 FQNEAQ. CDR3 bases: TGTGCCAGCAGCTTAGGAACAACCGGAAACACCATATATTTT. This codes for CASSLGTTGNTIYF.

The gene calls are TRBV29-1 and TRBJ2-7; 11 positions match TRBD1. Per the germline V gene, CDR1 is SQVTM and CDR2 is ANQGSEA. The CDR3 totals 15 residues. V was clipped by 0 bases and J by 7 bases; unmatched bases: 8. This CDR3 is CSVEEEDRGLFEQYF. CDR3 sequence (DNA): TGCAGCGTTGAAGAGGAGGACAGGGGGCTTTTTGAGCAGTACTTC.

The chain recombines TRBV28 with TRBJ2-6, with 7 bases identical to TRBD1. Germline CDR1 MDHEN, CDR2 SYDVKM. The CDR3 covers 18 residues. Germline trimming cut 1 base from V and 4 bases from J; bases unmatched to any gene: 10. The CDR3 loop reads CASSLLGQGVAGANVLTF. CDR3 nucleotide sequence: TGTGCCAGCAGTTTATTAGGGCAGGGGGTAGCAGGGGCCAACGTCCTGACTTTC.

The V gene is TRBV12-5, the J gene TRBJ2-5; tentative D call: TRBD1 (5 bases). Germline V gene data show CDR1 as LGHNT and CDR2 as FRNRAP. Trimming took 6 bases from V and 5 from J, leaving 16 bases between them. The CDR3 loop spans 14 amino acids. In DNA, the CDR3 is TGTGCTAGTGGCGAAAACAGGTTGCAGGAGACCCAGTACTTC. As protein: CASGENRLQETQYF. Supplemented by reference TRBV12-5 and TRBJ2-5, the full variable domain reads DARVTQTPRHKVTEMGQEVTMRCQPILGHNTVFWYRQTMMQGLELLAYFRNRAPLDDSGMPKDRFSAEMPDATLATLKIQPSEPRDSAVYFCASGENRLQETQYFGPGTRLLVL.

The chain combines TRBV6-5 with TRBJ1-6, with 7 positions matching TRBD1. Per the germline V gene, CDR1 is MNHEY and CDR2 is SVGAGI. The trim removed 5 bases at V and 6 bases at J, leaving 7 bases unmatched. The CDR3 runs to 15 residues. CDR3 nucleotides: TGTGCCAGCAGTACCGGGACAGAGTTTAATTCACCCCTCCACTTT. It codes for CASSTGTEFNSPLHF.

A single count supports this clone. This rearrangement joins TRBV18 to TRBJ2-2; D is undetermined. Between the trimmed V and J ends, which lost 0 bases and 1 base, there was a span of 9 bases. This CDR3 has 16 amino acids. The germline V gene encodes CDR1 KGHSH and CDR2 LQKENI. The CDR3 DNA reads as TGTGCCAGCTCACCACCGCGCCCGGGGAACACCGGGGAGCTGTTTTTT. Protein: CASSPPRPGNTGELFF.

The chain joins TRBV10-3 to TRBJ2-3, with TRBD2 identical over 8 bases. After removal of 11 bases from V and 2 bases from J, the junction contained 18 bases not matched to a gene. Germline V gives CDR1 ENHRY, CDR2 SYGVKD. The CDR3 runs 17 residues. CDR3 sequence: CALGTSGYVGSTDTQYF. The CDR3 coding sequence is TGTGCCCTCGGAACTAGCGGATACGTCGGATCCACAGATACGCAGTATTTT.

This clone was observed once. In nucleotides, the CDR3 is TGTGCCAGCAGCAGAACTAGCGGGGGGGGAGAGACCCAGTACTTC. This sequence encodes CASSRTSGGGETQYF. The V gene is TRBV7-7, the J gene TRBJ2-5; 13 bases line up with TRBD2. V trimming: 5 bases; J trimming: 4 bases; junction bases outside the gene matches: 4. From germline, CDR1 is SSHAT and CDR2 FNYEAQ (reference sequence). The length of the CDR3 is 15 residues.

The chain uses TRBV6-2 or TRBV6-3 and TRBJ2-7, with 9 bases fitting TRBD2. Germline V gene sequence: CDR1 MNHEY, CDR2 SVGEGT. The CDR3 spans 17 residues. V trimming: 6 bases; J trimming: 5 bases; junction bases outside the gene matches: 17. CDR3 loop: CASSPPQVLAGYHEQYF. DNA of the CDR3: TGTGCCAGCAGCCCCCCCCAGGTCCTAGCGGGATACCACGAGCAGTACTTC.

The V gene is TRBV3-1 (or the pseudogene TRBV3-2), the J gene TRBJ2-7; TRBD2 aligns across 8 bases. Germline CDR1 is LGHDT and CDR2 is YNNKEL (reference sequence). V gave up 4 bases and J gave up 2 bases; unmatched junction bases: 7. The CDR3 loop spans 15 amino acids. In DNA form, the CDR3 reads TGTGCCAGCAGCCGTAGCGGGGTGAACACCTACGAGCAGTACTTC. It yields the protein CASSRSGVNTYEQYF.

The CDR3 DNA reads as TGTGCCACCAGTGACCCCACAGGCTCTGGAAACACCATATATTTT. Its translation is CATSDPTGSGNTIYF. The rearrangement uses TRBV24-1 and TRBJ1-3; D is perhaps TRBD1 (5 bases). The CDR3 sequence is 15 residues long. The germline V and J ends were trimmed by 4 bases and 0 bases, with 9 bases remaining between them. Germline V gene data show CDR1 as KGHDR and CDR2 as SFDVKD.

The gene calls are TRBV19 and TRBJ2-7; D might be TRBD1 (7 bases). Trimming took off 5 bases at V and 5 bases at J, with 25 bases between the two ends. The CDR3 runs 17 residues. Germline CDR1 LNHDA, CDR2 SQIVND (reference sequence). CDR3 DNA: TGTGCCAGTAGTGGGGGACAGCGGCTAGCGATCGACGACGAGCAGTACTTC. This translates into CASSGGQRLAIDDEQYF.

This clone was counted a few times. The V gene is TRBV5-1, the J gene TRBJ1-3; 9 bases agree with TRBD1. The germline CDR1 and CDR2 sequences are SGHRS and YFSETQ. This CDR3 spans 14 amino acids. J lost 1 base, V lost 4 bases, and 0 bases had no gene match. CDR3 sequence (DNA): TGCGCCAGCAGCGACAGGGGGTCTGGAAACACCATATATTTT. It codes for CASSDRGSGNTIYF.

The V and J genes are TRBV12-5 and TRBJ2-2; D unresolved. Germline CDR1 reads LGHNT; CDR2 reads FRNRAP. CDR3 length equals 14 residues. Trimming cost V 4 bases and J 5 bases, with 11 bases left between them. CDR3 amino acids: CASGSPVGTGELFF. The CDR3 bases are TGTGCTAGTGGTTCTCCCGTCGGGACCGGGGAGCTGTTTTTT. Using reference TRBV12-5 and TRBJ2-2 for the parts outside the CDR3, the full variable domain is DARVTQTPRHKVTEMGQEVTMRCQPILGHNTVFWYRQTMMQGLELLAYFRNRAPLDDSGMPKDRFSAEMPDATLATLKIQPSEPRDSAVYFCASGSPVGTGELFFGEGSRLTVL.

This clone was counted only a few times. The chain couples TRBV7-3 to TRBJ1-6, with 7 bases lining up with TRBD1. Losses at the gene ends were 6 bases for V and 10 bases for J; bases not matched to a gene: 6. Germline CDR1 is SGHTA and CDR2 is FQGTGA. This CDR3 contains 13 residues. DNA of the CDR3: TGTGCCAGCAGGCAAGCCAGGGGGTCACCCCTCCACTTT. It encodes CASRQARGSPLHF.

CDR3 loop: CASRRTGWSNQPQHF. The CDR3 DNA reads TGTGCCAGTAGGCGGACAGGGTGGAGCAATCAGCCCCAGCATTTT. The J gene is TRBJ1-5, the V gene TRBV19, with 8 bases that match TRBD1. The CDR3 has 15 residues. The germline CDR1 and CDR2 sequences are LNHDA and SQIVND (reference sequence). Trimming removed 6 bases from V and 1 base from J; junction bases left unmatched: 5.

The rearrangement joins TRBV4-2 to TRBJ1-6; D not certain. The CDR3 runs 16 residues. Per germline, CDR1 LGHNA and CDR2 YNFKEQ. Trimming removed 5 bases at V and 5 bases at J, with 16 bases between. CDR3 sequence reads: CASSNTLTKNNSPLHF. Here the CDR3 DNA reads TGTGCCAGCAGCAACACATTAACGAAAAATAATTCACCCCTCCACTTT.

V usage is TRBV3-1 (or the pseudogene TRBV3-2) and J usage is TRBJ2-7; D ambiguous. CDR1 is LGHDT, CDR2 YNNKEL, per germline (reference sequence). The V gene lost 6 bases and the J gene lost 2 bases, with 8 bases spanning the gap. CDR3 length: 12 residues. The CDR3 DNA reads TGTGCCAGCAGTCGGTCAACCTACGAGCAGTACTTC. The encoded protein is CASSRSTYEQYF.

This chain links TRBV7-2 with TRBJ1-6, with D tentatively TRBD1 (5 bases). V was clipped by 4 bases and J by 0 bases, with 13 bases between them. The CDR3 runs 17 residues. The germline V gene has CDR1 SGHTA and CDR2 FQGNSA. For the CDR3, the DNA is TGTGCCAGCAGCTCAGGGTCCCCCAGCTCCTATAATTCACCCCTCCACTTT. Protein: CASSSGSPSSYNSPLHF.

This chain joins TRBV4-2 and TRBJ1-5, with a weak D call TRBD1 (5 bases). The CDR3 consists of 16 residues. V was trimmed by 0 bases and J by 7 bases, leaving 16 bases between them. The germline CDR1 and CDR2 sequences are LGHNA and YNFKEQ. For the CDR3, the DNA is TGTGCCAGCAGCCAAGAAGCTGGGCAGGGATACCAGCCCCAGCATTTT. This encodes CASSQEAGQGYQPQHF.

This sequence joins TRBV3-1 (or the pseudogene TRBV3-2) and TRBJ1-1; D remains ambiguous. Trimming shortened V by 2 bases and J by 4 bases, and 17 bases separated the two germline ends. CDR1 and CDR2 (germline): LGHDT, YNNKEL (reference sequence). The CDR3 loop spans 16 amino acids. CDR3 in amino acids: CASSQIPGLTRTEAFF. CDR3 bases: TGTGCCAGCAGCCAAATCCCCGGACTGACCCGCACTGAAGCTTTCTTT.

The chain links TRBV14 to TRBJ2-5; no firm D call. This CDR3 region has 12 residues. Between the trimmed V and J ends, which lost 1 base and 5 bases, there was a span of 5 bases. Per the germline V gene, CDR1 is SGHDN and CDR2 is FVKESK. In DNA form, the CDR3 reads TGTGCCAGCAGCCAAGTTCGGGAGACCCAGTACTTC. Protein: CASSQVRETQYF.

The rearrangement uses TRBV7-8 and TRBJ2-2; D ambiguous. The CDR3 loop spans 18 amino acids. Trimming removed 0 bases at V and 2 bases at J, with 16 bases between. Germline CDR1 is SGHVS and CDR2 is FQNEAQ. The CDR3 DNA reads TGTGCCAGCAGCTTAGCTTATTTCGGTAGTTCAAACACCGGGGAGCTGTTTTTT. Its translation is CASSLAYFGSSNTGELFF.

CDR3 region: CASSVGLAGARDTQYF. CDR3 coding DNA: TGTGCCAGCAGTGTGGGACTAGCGGGGGCCAGAGATACGCAGTATTTT. This chain connects TRBV6-1 to TRBJ2-3; 14 bases match TRBD2. The CDR3 totals 16 residues. The J segment lost 5 bases and the V segment lost 4 bases, leaving 5 bases of the junction unmatched. CDR1 MNHNS and CDR2 SASEGT come from the germline V gene.

To note about this clone: Other DNA sequences from this sample encode an identical CDR3 as well. The chain employs TRBV5-1 and TRBJ2-7, with 10 bases fitting TRBD1. The CDR3 extends over 15 amino acids. The germline CDR1 and CDR2 sequences are SGHRS and YFSETQ. V lost 0 bases to trimming and J lost 2 bases; unmatched junction nucleotides: 2. The CDR3 here is CASSLVGQGAYEQYF. The CDR3 coding sequence is TGCGCCAGCAGCTTGGTAGGACAGGGGGCCTACGAGCAGTACTTC.

The genes are TRBV4-1 and TRBJ1-4; perhaps TRBD1 as D (5 bases). There are 20 residues in the CDR3. CDR1 is MGHRA, CDR2 YSYEKL, per germline. V lost 0 bases, J lost 3 bases, and 23 bases lay in between. CDR3 amino acids: CASSQESAGPKGQANEKLFF. The CDR3 nucleotides read TGCGCCAGCAGCCAAGAAAGCGCAGGGCCAAAGGGTCAGGCTAATGAAAAACTGTTTTTT.

V gene TRBV15 combines with J gene TRBJ2-1, with D possibly matching TRBD2 (5 bases). The ends were cut back, 5 bases at V and 8 bases at J, with 13 bases in the middle. CDR3 length equals 13 residues. Germline V gene data show CDR1 as LNHNV and CDR2 as YYDKDF (reference sequence). CDR3 region: CATSAKRAHEQFF. The CDR3, as DNA: TGTGCCACCAGCGCAAAGAGGGCTCATGAGCAGTTCTTC.

This chain joins TRBV30 and TRBJ2-3, with TRBD2 matching 8 bases. Germline lookup yields CDR1 GTSNPN and CDR2 SVGIG (reference sequence). Unmatched junction bases numbered 9, after V lost 0 bases and J lost 1 base. The CDR3 has 17 residues. The CDR3 DNA is TGTGCCTGGAGTGTCCCACTAGCGGACCTGGGCACAGATACGCAGTATTTT. Protein product: CAWSVPLADLGTDTQYF.

The chain combines TRBV7-8 with TRBJ2-1, with D possibly matching TRBD2 (5 bases). The V end was cut by 3 bases, the J end by 4 bases, with 7 bases between. Germline CDR1 is SGHVS and CDR2 is FQNEAQ. This CDR3 region has 13 residues. The CDR3, as DNA: TGTGCCAGCAGCTTGAGGGTTTACAATGAGCAGTTCTTC. Its translation: CASSLRVYNEQFF. Filled out from reference TRBV7-8 and TRBJ2-1, the complete variable domain reads GAGVSQSPRYKVAKRGQDVALRCDPISGHVSLFWYQQALGQGPEFLTYFQNEAQLDKSGLPSDRFFAERPEGSVSTLKIQRTQQEDSAVYLCASSLRVYNEQFFGPGTRLTVL.

The gene calls are TRBV27 and TRBJ1-1; TRBD1 agrees at 7 bases. With V trimmed by 7 bases and J by 1 base, 6 bases remained unmatched. The CDR3 is 14 amino acids. Germline loops: CDR1 MNHEY, CDR2 SMNVEV (reference sequence). The CDR3 coding sequence is TGTGCCAGCAACCGACAGGGTCCGAACACTGAAGCTTTCTTT. Residues: CASNRQGPNTEAFF.